What follows are 9 T cell receptor beta chains derived from one specimen sequenced in a study of T cell clonality in common variable immunodeficiency. The method was immunoSEQ multiplex PCR; TCRdb's version includes in-frame clones alone and lacks a portion of them. The sample contains tens of thousands of clones, none occurring once; over 0.7% lies in the top ten. The sequencing sample was made of peripheral blood mononuclear cells. The source is a person between 18 and 75 years old in good health.

Remarks on this clone: The observed sequence ends 3 residues before the CDR3 terminus, with the missing tail filled in from the germline J gene. V is TRBV7-3 and J is TRBJ1-2, with unresolved D. The CDR3 totals 15 residues. Germline loops: CDR1 SGHTA, CDR2 FQGTGA. The CDR3 DNA, read in part, is TGTGCCAGCAGGGCTAGCGGACTTAGCACAGATACC. Translated, it gives CASRASGLSTDT. The complete CDR3 reads CASRASGLSTDTYTF.

This clone showed up many times. Sequencing ends 3 residues short of the CDR3 end; the germline J gene provides the rest. The genes are TRBV7-9 and TRBJ2-7; 9 positions agree with TRBD2. With 5 bases clipped from V and 4 bases from J, the junction kept 6 bases outside the gene matches. The CDR3 consists of 14 residues. CDR1 SEHNR and CDR2 FQNEAQ come from the germline V gene (reference sequence). The covered CDR3 bases are TGTGCCAGCAGCCCCCCTGCGGGAGGGTACGAG. Its protein product is CASSPPAGGYE. The full CDR3 protein reads CASSPPAGGYEQYF.

This clone was observed at least ten times. Sequencing ends 3 residues short of the CDR3 end; the germline J gene provides the rest. The chain employs TRBV29-1 and TRBJ2-1; D gene uncertain. CDR1 and CDR2 from the germline V gene are SQVTM and ANQGSEA. V was clipped by 4 bases and J by 3 bases, with 7 bases between them. This CDR3 has 12 residues. The covered CDR3 bases are TGCAGCGTTGCACCGGGCTACAATGAG. This translates into CSVAPGYNE. The whole CDR3 region reads CSVAPGYNEQFF.

There are many counts of this clone. The sequenced CDR3 bases are TGCGCCAGCAGCCAAGTCCTAGCGGGAGTCACCTACGAG. Its translation: CASSQVLAGVTYE. The full CDR3 sequence reads CASSQVLAGVTYEQYF. This chain uses TRBV4-1 with TRBJ2-7; the match to TRBD2 covers 10 bases. The missing CDR3 end, 3 residues past where the read stops, is filled in from the germline J gene. Germline V CDR1 and CDR2: MGHRA, YSYEKL. The length of the CDR3 is 16 residues. The V segment lost 1 base and the J segment 2 bases; nucleotides outside the gene matches: 5.

This clone was observed at least ten times. The read stops 3 residues short of the end of the CDR3; the missing end is completed from the germline J gene. The V gene is TRBV18, the J gene TRBJ1-4; D is ambiguous. The CDR3 covers 14 residues. V was clipped by 3 bases and J by 6 bases, with 11 bases between them. CDR1 KGHSH and CDR2 LQKENI come from the germline V gene. The CDR3 loop is CASSPLTRDEKLFF. CDR3 DNA (partial): TGTGCCAGCTCACCTCTCACCCGGGATGAAAAA.

This clone has a count of ten or more. The observed sequence ends 3 residues before the CDR3 terminus, with the missing tail filled in from the germline J gene. The J gene is TRBJ1-5, the V gene TRBV23-1; 7 nucleotides line up with TRBD1. TRBV23-1 carries the ORF label, with uncertain function. The V and J ends lost 2 bases and 4 bases, in that order; junction bases with no gene match: 14. This CDR3 has 18 residues. CDR3 residues: CASSQGDSSPLTNQPQHF. The CDR3 bases that were read are TGCGCCAGCAGTCAAGGGGACAGCTCCCCTTTGACTAATCAGCCC.

This clone was detected many times. Sequencing ends 3 residues short of the CDR3 end; the germline J gene provides the rest. This chain joins TRBV10-1 and TRBJ2-1; 8 bases line up with TRBD2. V lost 5 bases and J lost 2; bases outside the gene matches: 8. Looked up from germline, CDR1 is WNHNN and CDR2 is SYGVQD (reference sequence). This CDR3 spans 16 amino acids. The CDR3 sequence is CASSRLANTAYNEQFF. CDR3 DNA, as far as it was read: TGCGCCAGCAGTCGACTAGCGAACACCGCCTACAATGAG.

This clone was found many times. The CDR3 extends 3 residues past the end of the read, so its final part is completed from the germline J gene. The chain joins TRBV20-1 to TRBJ2-7; 9 bases match TRBD2. This CDR3 comprises 14 residues. Losses at the gene ends were 6 bases for V and 5 bases for J; bases not matched to a gene: 11. CDR1 is DFQATT and CDR2 is SNEGSKA in the germline V gene (reference sequence). CDR3 DNA (partial): TGCAGTGCGAGCTTTAGCGGGAGAGCCCACGAG. The encoded protein is CSASFSGRAHE. The full CDR3 sequence reads CSASFSGRAHEQYF.

With respect to this clone: The CDR3 extends 3 residues past the end of the read, so its final part is completed from the germline J gene. V and J are TRBV7-9 and TRBJ1-2; D is possibly TRBD1 (5 bases). Germline V CDR1 and CDR2: SEHNR, FQNEAQ (reference sequence). V lost 5 bases and J lost 4, with 17 bases in between. The length of the CDR3 is 15 residues. CDR3 DNA (partial): TGTGCCAGCAGCACCGGACAAGTTCTGATCTATGGC. Encoded protein: CASSTGQVLIYG. The CDR3 in its entirety is CASSTGQVLIYGYTF. The variable domain in full, completed from reference TRBV7-9 and TRBJ1-2, reads DTGVSQNPRHKITKRGQNVTFRCDPISEHNRLYWYRQTLGQGPEFLTYFQNEAQLEKSRLLSDRFSAERPKGSFSTLEIQRTEQGDSAMYLCASSTGQVLIYGYTFGSGTRLTVV.